This TCR beta chain comes out of a study of cytomegalovirus exposure and HLA in healthy donors (dated by TCRdb to 2015 to 2018). For the study in its entirety: An earlier analysis of several hundred of the donors reported about 290 Gb of sequence data and some 100 million unique TCR beta sequences from 150 million to 200 million T cells. An early release covering some 640 HLA-typed donors comprised 250 to 350 gigabases of sequencing data and approximately 80 million unique TCR sequences. Among the approximately 420 genotyped donors, around 79% belonged to the genetic ancestry cluster associated with self-reported Caucasian donors. The aim of the study was to test whether cataloging public T cell receptors could identify signatures of past pathogen exposure. The study used immunosequencing to profile the T cell repertoires of hundreds of subjects and linked those repertoires to cytomegalovirus serostatus. In addition to the first cohort of around 670 subjects, a separate validation cohort of 130 or so different subjects was used. The study combined high-throughput TCR immunosequencing, statistical association of individual TCRs with disease status, and machine learning to predict cytomegalovirus infection status. In a later analysis, previously published TCR beta repertoires from 666 donors were re-analyzed and high-resolution HLA genotyping was added so that TCR occurrence patterns could be studied. The later analysis used no new phenotypic data to find candidate immune exposures, relying instead on TCR beta sequences and their occurrence across donors. In an earlier analysis of 500 to 650 of the donors, high-throughput TCR beta sequencing was used to judge whether each TCR beta V gene segment behaved as functional or pseudogenic. Donor age, sex, ethnicity and CMV serostatus were compiled together with the repertoire data. In a later genetic analysis, genome-wide SNP genotypes for about three fifths of the roughly 670 donors were used, and that subset was treated as a discovery cohort. Every discovery cohort repertoire had been produced on one sequencing platform. HLA typing included class I and class II loci at four-digit resolution. The number of donors typed differed by locus, with about 629-630 for A, B, C, DRB1 and DQB1, roughly 520 for DQA1, nearly 610 for DPA1, and about 450 for DPB1. A handful of DR-DQ haplotypes were handled as single units for association and clustering because linkage in the cohort was strong. On average, around 230,000 unique TCR beta nucleotide sequences were sequenced per donor among 398 genotyped donors of the cohort, with around 19% of those sequences being non-productive.

As to this clone: Its recognized antigen is unknown. Base qualities were left out, and no much larger clone turns up one base away.

General conclusions and limits of the study: In a later analysis, HLA-associated TCR beta chains showed more clonal expansion and lower generation probabilities than non-associated chains that were equally common. Some IMGT-functional V segments, including TRBV6-2 and TRBV6-3, could not be told apart with the 87-base-pair reads, so those segments were excluded. Broadly in line with IMGT annotations, most TCR beta V segments showed up in productive rearrangements about 87% or about 30% of the time in an earlier analysis of several hundred of the donors. HLA typing was unavailable for some donors at each locus, so association tests used only the typed subset. The authors suggested that the approach could potentially be extended to other disease states and immunological phenotypes. Only TCR beta chains were sequenced in this cohort, and the absence of alpha or paired-chain data limited detectable features. A total of about 180 TCR beta chains were listed by the study as associated with cytomegalovirus. In a later genetic analysis, a missense DCLRE1C variant was associated with V-gene and J-gene trimming of TCR beta chains, and the association was replicated in an independent cohort. When HLA alleles, especially DR and DQ, strongly co-occurred, TCR associations were difficult to assign to individual alleles. Most CMV-associated TCR beta chains appeared to be HLA-restricted in a later analysis, and the HLA associations seemed to be driven largely by CMV exposure. In vitro tests confirmed that a few of the cytomegalovirus-associated TCR beta chains recognize cytomegalovirus antigens. The classifier was reported to diagnose cytomegalovirus status with high specificity and sensitivity in both the original cohort and the validation cohort. Correlated functional status among segregating V segments might be attributable to linkage disequilibrium, but an unknown experimental factor could not be ruled out. Presence/absence analyses assumed roughly uniform sequencing depth across donors, an assumption that may not hold. The only immune exposure information available for the cohort was CMV serostatus. In a later analysis, the rate of TCR association differed among HLA loci, with DRB1 alleles having the most associated TCRs and HLA-C alleles having the fewest. At a false discovery rate of 0.05, a later analysis linked 15,000 to 20,000 TCR beta sequences to specific HLA alleles. While some public TCRs were present in many individuals, most TCR sequences turned up only very rarely across donors. A further reported finding was that TCR beta sequences accurately predicted the HLA-A and HLA-B alleles for most subjects in the first cohort. A later analysis reported that several top co-occurrence clusters appeared linked to parvovirus B19, influenza, CMV and Epstein-Barr virus. Because counts were too low, some 17 rarely observed V segments, including chromosome 9 orphons, were left out of the earlier analysis of approximately 580 of the donors. A cluster of highly shared sequence variants was judged likely to represent a technical artifact of the sequencing pipeline. According to a later genetic analysis, donors in an Asian-associated ancestry cluster had fewer N-insertions in productive TCRs than the roughly 700-donor mean.

The cohort consisted of 666 healthy bone marrow donors. At the time of sampling, every cohort member was nominally healthy, though immune exposures that went unrecorded were likely present. The donor was CMV seronegative and was included in the group of a few hundred seronegative cohort members. A peripheral blood sample was collected from each donor, and TCR beta sequencing was performed on peripheral blood mononuclear cells. Genomic DNA extraction from the blood cell samples was performed with the Qiagen DNeasy Blood Extraction Kit. Library creation used the immunoSEQ multiplex PCR assay. The multiplex PCR relied on a mix of 60 forward primers for TCR Vbeta segments and 13 reverse primers for TCR Jbeta segments. The CDR3 region of rearranged TCR beta genes was amplified from genomic DNA by a multiplex PCR assay. On the Illumina HiSeq System, the amplified TCR beta libraries were sequenced as 87-base-pair reads. The original pipeline was this. In a later analysis, tens of millions of unique TCR beta chains were counted across the roughly 610 repertoires, and roughly 10 million of these chains were shared by at least two donors. A nearest-neighbor algorithm error-corrected the raw reads and collapsed the reads into unique sequences, merging closely related sequences to remove PCR and sequencing errors. To assign V, D and J gene segments, CDR3 sequences were aligned to IMGT reference sequences. For a sequence to be retained, a match of at least six nucleotides to both a V gene segment and a J gene segment was required. A rearrangement counted as productive if the CDR3 had no stop codons and remained in frame with V and J, and every other rearrangement counted as non-productive. CDR3 was defined by IMGT convention, running from the second conserved V-encoded cysteine to the conserved J-encoded phenylalanine. In an earlier analysis of around 570 of the donors, sequences lacking an unambiguous match to a single V gene segment were excluded. In an earlier analysis of roughly 600 of the donors, a V segment was called functional when productive rearrangements were above 56.7%, and segregating when the standard deviation between donors exceeded 5%. A statistical classification framework was built for diagnosing cytomegalovirus status from the catalog of TCR beta chain sequences. In a later analysis, TCR nucleotide sequences were compared against IMGT/GENE-DB human TR gene sequences so that V and J genes could be assigned. The TCRdist pipeline was used in a later analysis to assign CDR3 sequences and most-parsimonious VDJ recombination scenarios. In a later analysis, each TCR beta chain was defined by its CDR3 amino acid sequence together with its V-gene family, and reads without a unique V-gene family were excluded. As a way to deal with suspected cross-contamination and a sequencing artifact, a later analysis dropped 500 to 700 nucleotide sequences that were highly shared and had low generation probability. In a later analysis, a clonal expansion index for each public chain was calculated from normalized within-repertoire ranks of inferred template counts. In a later analysis, generation probabilities were computed with a VDJ recombination model fitted to out-of-frame rearrangements, and the resulting probabilities were checked against IGoR. Hypergeometric tests were used in a later analysis to score TCR-TCR, TCR-HLA and TCR-CMV co-occurrence, with a repertoire-size bias correction applied to the TCR pairs. False discovery rates were estimated in a later analysis by permuting HLA or CMV assignments 20 times. A later analysis grouped co-occurring TCRs with DBSCAN, adding TCRdist sequence similarity when clustering within HLA-allele-positive subsets. Co-occurrence clustering excluded repertoires with fewer than 30,000 or more than 120,000 public chains, plus five with anomalous nucleotide sharing. Entries here come from immuneACCESS through TCRdb and include only in-frame sequences with V and J called. Some clones fail to appear in such tables; in the studies checked, an unresolved V gene covers under half of the shortfall, and the cause of the remainder is unknown. V and J calls and clone size follow that table, whereas D and trimming were derived from the DNA. Across this sample there are 95,000 to 150,000 clones, with around 65% seen only once. The ten largest clones take up more than 1.5% of the sample.

V is pruned by 6 bases and J by 5 bases, leaving 6 bases of the junction without a gene match. Counted from cysteine to phenylalanine, this CDR3 has 15 amino acids. Only the CDR3 DNA is retained, 45 bases long and in frame from the first base. CDR1 and CDR2, per the germline V gene (reference sequence), are LNHDA and SQIVND. This TCR was sampled from a young man in good health and CMV-seronegative. Sequenced material: PBMCs. This chain is built from TRBV19 and TRBJ2-3; 12 bases in the middle match TRBD2. CDR3 reads: CASSLLAGGGDTQYF. Read as DNA, the sequence is TGTGCCAGTAGCCTACTAGCGGGGGGTGGAGATACGCAGTATTTT.